This T cell receptor beta chain was obtained from a study of T cells in Graves' hyperthyroidism and ophthalmopathy (dated by TCRdb to the late 2010s). About the full investigation: Peripheral blood samples were taken at initial diagnosis, before any treatment was given. The paper reports TCR Vbeta CDR3 sequencing of 135 peripheral blood samples: 43 ophthalmopathy, under 80 hyperthyroidism and approximately 17 progressor patients. Thyroid tissue and blood T-cell repertoires from about six Graves' hyperthyroidism patients were also compared in the study. The approximately 100 discovery patients were randomly divided into training and test sets at a 7:3 ratio. After sampling, hyperthyroidism patients received methimazole starting at 30 mg daily, and ophthalmopathy patients received high-dose intravenous methylprednisolone. Prospective prediction of ophthalmopathy was tested in an independent validation cohort consisting of 18 hyperthyroidism patients and about 17 patients who later progressed to ophthalmopathy. To identify distinguishing TCR V-J signatures, a discovery cohort of 95 to 100 patients was used, comprising roughly 45 with Graves' ophthalmopathy and around 57 with stable Graves' hyperthyroidism.

In the ophthalmopathy patients, disease was moderately to severely active, with a Clinical Activity Score of 3 or more, a NOSPECS grade of 4 or more, and a duration of less than 3 months. Any patient with an uncontrolled infection, another autoimmune disease, pregnancy or lactation was excluded. Diagnoses relied on clinical symptoms, serum thyroxine and TRAb, thyroid ultrasound and orbital computed tomography. Ficoll-Paque density gradient centrifugation was used to isolate PBMCs from around 9.1 ml of fresh peripheral blood. Total RNA was extracted using Trizol reagent, and RNA quality was assessed on an Agilent 2100 Bioanalyzer. From the germline V gene, CDR1 is MDHEN and CDR2 is SYDVKM. The CDR3, cysteine through phenylalanine, is 17 amino acids long. CDR3 DNA only is kept here, 51 bases in frame from base 1. V ends up 1 base short and J 9 bases short, with an unmatched junction base count of 13.

On the study overall, not on this receptor specifically: A 13 V-J signature model separated ophthalmopathy from stable hyperthyroidism, with 87.88% sensitivity and roughly 84% specificity in cross-validation and 80%/75% in testing. Most expanded thyroid clonotypes (frequency above 0.001) were also detected in blood, suggesting blood repertoires may reflect thyroid immune responses. No statistical method was used to set the sample size in advance, and investigators knew the group allocation. During validation, the model predicted progression to ophthalmopathy a median of about 5.9 months ahead of onset, with roughly 65% sensitivity and about 75% specificity.

This clonotype was seen repeatedly, ten times or more. No cognate antigen has been identified for it. It has no much larger one-base neighbor in the sample; base qualities were not kept. The TCR beta CDR3 regions were amplified from the RNA transcripts. For the first round of RT-PCR on the TCR CDR3, the HTBI primer set was used together with the Qiagen OneStep RT-PCR kit. Libraries were constructed in a second round of multiplex PCR, after which size selection and purification were carried out. The libraries were sequenced on an Illumina HiSeq2000 using paired-end 100 bp reads. The published analysis was carried out like this. SOAPnuke was used to process the raw data, with reads discarded if the reads contained adapters or uncalled bases, had a mean Phred below 15, or lacked an exact constant-primer or identifier match. COPE v1.2.5 was used to merge the high-quality paired reads, and each unique nucleotide sequence was defined as a clonotype. MiTCR v1.1 was used to align the clonotypes against IMGT TRBV, TRBD and TRBJ reference segments. The analysis was restricted to V-J combinations with a frequency above 0.0001, which together covered approximately 99% of the repertoires. A TCS score was defined as the ratio between F50 (clonal expansion) and ExV (chaos), using BLOSUM62-based TCRdist between CDR3 peptides within each V-J. Welch's t-statistics and random forest reduced approximately 520 V-J features to under 15, which were used in a naive Bayes classifier (R e1071). The public sequencing data were trimmed at Q25 with fastp and processed into clonotypes with MiXCR by TCRdb, which kept only in-frame beta chains. Rows with a matching CDR3 protein are joined into one entry that keeps the most common DNA and genes. The V and J calls follow TCRdb's processing rather than the paper's. This sample is represented by hundreds of thousands of distinct CDR3 sequences; more than 14% of them were singletons. Roughly an eighth of the sample comes from the top ten.

What was sequenced was blood. The receptor was derived from a woman aged 45-65 years with Graves' ophthalmopathy. The rearrangement joined TRBV28 to TRBJ2-1, and 9 bases in between align with TRBD2. The DNA sequence is TGTGCCAGCAGTTTATTTAGCACCGCCGGACTAGCGTCTGAGCAGTTCTTC. Translated, it reads CASSLFSTAGLASEQFF.